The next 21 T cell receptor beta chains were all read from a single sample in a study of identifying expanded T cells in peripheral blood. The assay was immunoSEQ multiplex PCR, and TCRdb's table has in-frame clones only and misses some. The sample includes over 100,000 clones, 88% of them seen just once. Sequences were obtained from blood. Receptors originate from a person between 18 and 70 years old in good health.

This chain's CDR3 is CASSQGRTIGQETQYF. The CDR3 DNA sequence: TGTGCCAGCAGCCAAGGCCGGACTATTGGACAAGAGACCCAGTACTTC. V gene TRBV4-2 combines with J gene TRBJ2-5, with D maybe TRBD2 (6 bases). Germline-derived CDR1 and CDR2 are LGHNA and YNFKEQ. The CDR3 has 16 amino acids. V was pared by 1 base and J by 2 bases, with 14 bases between.

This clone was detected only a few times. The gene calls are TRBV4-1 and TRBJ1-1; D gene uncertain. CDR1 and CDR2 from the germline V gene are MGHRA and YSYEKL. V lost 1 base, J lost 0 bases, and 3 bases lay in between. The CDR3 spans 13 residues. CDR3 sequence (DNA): TGCGCCAGCAGCCAAGGAGTGAACACTGAAGCTTTCTTT. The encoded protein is CASSQGVNTEAFF.

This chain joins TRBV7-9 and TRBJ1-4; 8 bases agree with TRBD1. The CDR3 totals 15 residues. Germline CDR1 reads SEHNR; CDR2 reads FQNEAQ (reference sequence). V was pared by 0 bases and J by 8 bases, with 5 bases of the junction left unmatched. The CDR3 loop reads CASSLAVTGEEKLFF. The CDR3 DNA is TGTGCCAGCAGCTTAGCGGTGACAGGGGAGGAAAAACTGTTTTTT.

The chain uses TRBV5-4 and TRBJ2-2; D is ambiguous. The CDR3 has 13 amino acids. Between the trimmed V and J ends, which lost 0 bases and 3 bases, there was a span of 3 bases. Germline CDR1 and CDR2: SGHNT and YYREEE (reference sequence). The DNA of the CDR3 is TGTGCCAGCAGCTTGGCCGACACCGGGGAGCTGTTTTTT. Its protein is CASSLADTGELFF.

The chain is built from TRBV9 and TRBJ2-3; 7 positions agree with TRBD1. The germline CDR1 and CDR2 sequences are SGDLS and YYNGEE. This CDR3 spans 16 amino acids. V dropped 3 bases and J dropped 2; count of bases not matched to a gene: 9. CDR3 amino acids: CASSAKPGQLTDTQYF. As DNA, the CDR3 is TGTGCCAGCAGCGCTAAACCGGGACAGCTCACAGATACGCAGTATTTT.

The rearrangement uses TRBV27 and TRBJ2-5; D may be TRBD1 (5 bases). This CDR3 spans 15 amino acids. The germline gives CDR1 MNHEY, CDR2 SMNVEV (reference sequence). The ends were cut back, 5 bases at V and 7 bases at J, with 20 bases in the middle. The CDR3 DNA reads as TGTGCCAGCAGTCCGACAAGGATTAGGGGTGTGACCCAGTACTTC. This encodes CASSPTRIRGVTQYF.

The chain's CDR3 is CASSLETANGYTF. The CDR3 nucleotides read TGTGCCAGCAGCTTAGAAACAGCTAACGGCTACACCTTC. The genes are TRBV7-9 and TRBJ1-2, with unresolved D. Deletions cut 1 base from V and 8 bases from J, with 11 bases between. The CDR3 has 13 residues. Germline CDR1 reads SEHNR; CDR2 reads FQNEAQ (reference sequence).

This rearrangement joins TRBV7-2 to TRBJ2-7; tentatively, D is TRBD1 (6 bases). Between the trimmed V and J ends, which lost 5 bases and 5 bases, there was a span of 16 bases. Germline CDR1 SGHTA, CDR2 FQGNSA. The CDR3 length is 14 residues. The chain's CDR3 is CASSPHLQGNEQYF. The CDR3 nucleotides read TGTGCCAGCAGCCCCCACCTCCAGGGGAACGAGCAGTACTTC.

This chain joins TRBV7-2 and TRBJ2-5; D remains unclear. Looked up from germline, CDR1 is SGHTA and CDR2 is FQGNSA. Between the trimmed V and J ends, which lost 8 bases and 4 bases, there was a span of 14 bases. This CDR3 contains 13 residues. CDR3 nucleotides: TGTGCCAGCTCCCAGATCGGACCAGAGACCCAGTACTTC. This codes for CASSQIGPETQYF.

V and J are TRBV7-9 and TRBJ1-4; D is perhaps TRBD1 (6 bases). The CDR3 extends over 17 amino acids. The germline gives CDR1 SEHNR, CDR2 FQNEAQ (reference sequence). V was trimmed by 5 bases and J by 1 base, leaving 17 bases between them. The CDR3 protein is CASSPRTQGRTNEKLFF. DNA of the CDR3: TGTGCCAGCAGCCCGCGCACCCAGGGGAGAACTAATGAAAAACTGTTTTTT.

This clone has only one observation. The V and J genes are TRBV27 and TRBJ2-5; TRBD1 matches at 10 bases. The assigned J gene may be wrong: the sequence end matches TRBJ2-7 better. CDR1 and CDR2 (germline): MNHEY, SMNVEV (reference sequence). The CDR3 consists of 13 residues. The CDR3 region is CASSWDRGYEQYF. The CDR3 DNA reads TGTGCCAGCAGTTGGGACAGGGGATACGAGCAGTACTTC.

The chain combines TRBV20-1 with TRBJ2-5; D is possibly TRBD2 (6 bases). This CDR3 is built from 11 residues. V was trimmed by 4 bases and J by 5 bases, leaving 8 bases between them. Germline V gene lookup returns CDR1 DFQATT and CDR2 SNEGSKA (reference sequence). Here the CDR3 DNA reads TGCAGTGCTACTGGGGGGGAGACCCAGTACTTC. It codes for CSATGGETQYF.

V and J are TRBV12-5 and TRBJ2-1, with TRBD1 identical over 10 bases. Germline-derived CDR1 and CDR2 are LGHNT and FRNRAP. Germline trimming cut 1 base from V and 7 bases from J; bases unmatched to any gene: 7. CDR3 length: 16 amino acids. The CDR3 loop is CASGLGGTGAGNEQFF. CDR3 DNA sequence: TGTGCTAGTGGTTTGGGAGGGACAGGGGCGGGGAATGAGCAGTTCTTC.

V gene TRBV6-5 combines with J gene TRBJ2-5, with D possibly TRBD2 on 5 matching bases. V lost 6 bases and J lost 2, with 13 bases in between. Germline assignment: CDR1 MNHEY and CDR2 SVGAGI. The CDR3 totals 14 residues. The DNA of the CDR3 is TGTGCCAGCAGAGTCACACGGGAACAAGAGACCCAGTACTTC. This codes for CASRVTREQETQYF.

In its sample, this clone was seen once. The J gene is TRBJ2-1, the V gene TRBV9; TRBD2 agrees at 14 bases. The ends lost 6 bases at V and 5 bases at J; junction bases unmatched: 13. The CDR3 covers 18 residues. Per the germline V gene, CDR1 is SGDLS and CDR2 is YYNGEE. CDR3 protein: CASTPGTSGGLINNEQFF. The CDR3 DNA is TGTGCCAGCACCCCCGGGACTAGCGGGGGACTAATCAACAATGAGCAGTTCTTC.

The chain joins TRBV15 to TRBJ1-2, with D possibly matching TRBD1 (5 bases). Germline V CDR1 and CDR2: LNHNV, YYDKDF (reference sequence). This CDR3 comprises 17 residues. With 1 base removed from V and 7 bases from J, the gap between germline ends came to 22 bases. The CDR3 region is CATSRGAVRGWSSGYTF. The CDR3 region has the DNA TGTGCCACCAGCAGAGGCGCAGTTAGGGGATGGTCTAGTGGCTACACCTTC.

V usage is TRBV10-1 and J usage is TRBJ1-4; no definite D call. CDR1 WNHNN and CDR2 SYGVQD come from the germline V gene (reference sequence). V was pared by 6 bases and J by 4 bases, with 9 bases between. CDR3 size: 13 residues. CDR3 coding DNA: TGCGCCAGCAGACGGGAGTTTAATGAAAAACTGTTTTTT. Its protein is CASRREFNEKLFF.

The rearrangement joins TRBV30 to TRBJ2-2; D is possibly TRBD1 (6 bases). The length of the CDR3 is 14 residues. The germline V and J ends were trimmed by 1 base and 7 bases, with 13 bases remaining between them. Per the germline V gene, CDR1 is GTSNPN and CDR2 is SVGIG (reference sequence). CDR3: CAWSGGGSIGELFF. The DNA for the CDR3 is TGTGCCTGGAGTGGAGGGGGAAGTATCGGGGAGCTGTTTTTT.

The CDR3 DNA is TGTGCCTGGAGTGTAAAACCTAGCGGGGGAAGGAAGACCCAGTACTTC. This gives the protein CAWSVKPSGGRKTQYF. This rearrangement joins TRBV30 to TRBJ2-5; 10 nucleotides match TRBD2. The CDR3 totals 16 residues. Germline CDR1 GTSNPN, CDR2 SVGIG (reference sequence). The ends lost 0 bases at V and 6 bases at J; junction bases unmatched: 10. Variable domain in full (rest from reference TRBV30 and TRBJ2-5): SQTIHQWPATLVQPVGSPLSLECTVEGTSNPNLYWYRQAAGRGLQLLFYSVGIGQISSEVPQNLSASRPQDRQFILSSKKLLLSDSGFYLCAWSVKPSGGRKTQYFGPGTRLLVL.

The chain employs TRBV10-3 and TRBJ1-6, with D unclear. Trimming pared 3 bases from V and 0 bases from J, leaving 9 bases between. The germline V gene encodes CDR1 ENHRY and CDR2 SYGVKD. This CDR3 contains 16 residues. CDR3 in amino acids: CAISDSISSYNSPLHF. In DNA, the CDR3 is TGTGCCATCAGTGACAGTATAAGCTCCTATAATTCACCCCTCCACTTT.

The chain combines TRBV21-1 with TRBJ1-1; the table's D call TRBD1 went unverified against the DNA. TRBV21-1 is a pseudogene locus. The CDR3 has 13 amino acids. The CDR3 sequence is CASSKDDRVEAFF. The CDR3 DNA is TGTGCCAGCAGCAAGGACGACAGGGTAGAAGCTTTCTTT.